Presented here are 13 T cell receptor beta chains from one specimen sequenced in a study of CD4+ T cells in melanoma. Measured with immunoSEQ multiplex PCR; TCRdb has only the in-frame clones, and not every one. The sample holds 52,000 or so clones, over 60% seen once. Specimen: tumor tissue. These receptors all stem from a human donor with melanoma.

This clone was counted at least ten times. J is TRBJ1-2 and V is TRBV7-9; the D gene is possibly TRBD1 (6 bases). The CDR3 spans 14 residues. The V gene lost 1 base and the J gene lost 5 bases, with 11 bases spanning the gap. Germline values: CDR1 SEHNR, CDR2 FQNEAQ (reference sequence). CDR3 loop: CASSLGTEKYGYTF. As DNA, the CDR3 is TGTGCCAGCAGCTTAGGGACAGAAAAGTATGGCTACACCTTC.

V usage is TRBV6-6 and J usage is TRBJ1-1; D call uncertain. This CDR3 contains 15 residues. Germline V gives CDR1 MNHNY, CDR2 SVGAGI (reference sequence). Trimming pared 6 bases from V and 7 bases from J, leaving 21 bases between. DNA of the CDR3: TGTGCCAGCAGCCGACCTTTTGACGGGCGGGTTGAAGCTTTCTTT. It encodes CASSRPFDGRVEAFF.

The chain joins TRBV9 to TRBJ2-7, with TRBD2 matching 7 bases. The CDR3 loop spans 14 amino acids. Germline values: CDR1 SGDLS, CDR2 YYNGEE. J gave up 1 base and V 2 bases, and 3 bases lay outside the gene matches. CDR3 coding DNA: TGTGCCAGCAGCGTGCGGGGGACGTCCTACGAGCAGTACTTC. This sequence encodes CASSVRGTSYEQYF.

The chain couples TRBV30 to TRBJ1-1, with TRBD1 identical over 8 bases. CDR3 length: 13 amino acids. Germline CDR1 reads GTSNPN; CDR2 reads SVGIG (reference sequence). The V and J ends lost 3 bases and 7 bases, in that order; junction bases with no gene match: 7. This CDR3 reads CAWRPQGAFEAFF. CDR3 coding DNA: TGTGCCTGGAGGCCCCAGGGGGCGTTTGAAGCTTTCTTT.

V gene TRBV6-1 combines with J gene TRBJ2-1; D remains unclear. V lost 2 bases and J 3 bases, leaving 11 bases between the germline ends. Germline loops: CDR1 MNHNS, CDR2 SASEGT. The CDR3 totals 15 residues. The CDR3 spells CASSETSHYYNEQFF. CDR3 coding DNA: TGTGCCAGCAGTGAAACCTCCCATTACTACAATGAGCAGTTCTTC.

As for this clone: Other nucleotide sequences from this sample produce the same CDR3. The chain combines TRBV7-2 with TRBJ1-4, with D maybe TRBD1 (6 bases). V was shortened by 2 bases and J by 5 bases, with 9 bases between the two germline ends. The CDR3 length is 14 residues. Germline V lookup: CDR1 SGHTA, CDR2 FQGNSA. CDR3 sequence reads: CASSLLGTNEKLFF. CDR3 nucleotide sequence: TGTGCCAGCAGCTTATTGGGGACAAATGAAAAACTGTTTTTT. Complete variable domain (other parts from reference TRBV7-2 and TRBJ1-4): GAGVSQSPSNKVTEKGKDVELRCDPISGHTALYWYRQSLGQGLEFLIYFQGNSAPDKSGLPSDRFSAERTGGSVSTLTIQRTQQEDSAVYLCASSLLGTNEKLFFGSGTQLSVL.

The rearrangement joins TRBV28 to TRBJ2-5, with a weak D call TRBD2 (6 bases). The end of the DNA aligns better with TRBJ2-7, so the J call may be wrong. Germline CDR1 reads MDHEN; CDR2 reads SYDVKM. There are 14 residues in the CDR3. The CDR3: CASSRGGGGTEQYF. The DNA of the CDR3 is TGTGCCAGCAGCCGGGGCGGAGGAGGGACCGAGCAGTACTTC.

The gene calls are TRBV5-8 and TRBJ1-2; D possibly corresponds to TRBD1 (5 bases). With 0 bases removed from V and 7 bases from J, the gap between germline ends came to 19 bases. The germline CDR1 and CDR2 sequences are SGHTS and YDEGEE. This CDR3 comprises 16 residues. For the CDR3, the DNA is TGTGCCAGCAGCTTGGATGAGGGACTTCTCGCTATTGGCTACACCTTC. Translation gives CASSLDEGLLAIGYTF. The whole variable domain, remainder taken from reference TRBV5-8 and TRBJ1-2, is EAGVTQSPTHLIKTRGQQATLRCSPISGHTSVYWYQQALGLGLQFLLWYDEGEERNRGNFPPRFSGRQFPNYSSELNVNALELEDSALYLCASSLDEGLLAIGYTFGSGTRLTVV.

The table lists this clone with a few counts. The genes are TRBV9 and TRBJ2-2; a weak D match, TRBD2 (6 bases). CDR1 and CDR2 from the germline V gene are SGDLS and YYNGEE. The CDR3 length is 19 residues. Between the trimmed V and J ends, which lost 0 bases and 0 bases, there was a span of 18 bases. The CDR3 DNA is TGTGCCAGCAGCGTAGAGGGGAGGACGTCGTTCGCGAACACCGGGGAGCTGTTTTTT. Its protein product is CASSVEGRTSFANTGELFF.

V and J are TRBV7-2 and TRBJ1-4; a weak D match, TRBD1 (5 bases). With 4 bases removed from V and 3 bases from J, the gap between germline ends came to 18 bases. Germline CDR1 reads SGHTA; CDR2 reads FQGNSA. The CDR3 spans 17 residues. In DNA form, the CDR3 reads TGTGCCAGCAGCTCGGGGGTTATGAGAGGGGCTAATGAAAAACTGTTTTTT. This translates into CASSSGVMRGANEKLFF.

This clone was detected only a few times. CDR3 sequence (DNA): TGCAGCGTTAAGGGGACGAACACCGGGGAGCTGTTTTTT. Its protein product is CSVKGTNTGELFF. The V call is TRBV29-1, the J call TRBJ2-2, with a possible D match to TRBD1 (5 bases). Germline assignment: CDR1 SQVTM and CDR2 ANQGSEA. V lost 5 bases and J lost 0, with 7 bases in between. The CDR3 consists of 13 residues.

This rearrangement joins TRBV5-5 to TRBJ1-2; 7 nucleotides align to TRBD1. CDR3 size: 15 residues. CDR1 SGHKS and CDR2 YYEKEE come from the germline V gene (reference sequence). The J segment lost 0 bases and the V segment lost 5 bases, leaving 7 bases of the junction unmatched. The CDR3 is CASRSWTGANYGYTF. CDR3 nucleotides: TGTGCCAGCAGATCTTGGACAGGCGCTAACTATGGCTACACCTTC.

This clone was counted a single time. The genes are TRBV9 and TRBJ1-5; D unclear. This CDR3 is built from 11 residues. Per germline, CDR1 SGDLS and CDR2 YYNGEE. The V end lost 0 bases, the J end lost 6 bases, and 1 base lay between the germline ends. CDR3 sequence (DNA): TGTGCCAGCAGCGTAGGTCAGCCCCAGCATTTT. Protein: CASSVGQPQHF.